Following are 26 T cell receptor beta chains from one sample sequenced in a study of response to subunit inactivated influenza vaccine. A single record per CDR3 protein comes from TCRdb applying MiXCR to the RT-PCR reads. The repertoire consists of about 800,000 distinct CDR3 sequences, with less than 25% occurring once and the leading ten covering roughly 10%. Source: PBMCs from blood, taken 5 to 6 days after vaccination. The receptors were sampled from a man aged 50 to 60 who received an inactivated influenza vaccine.

This clonotype was observed a few times. This chain links TRBV11-2 with TRBJ1-2, with D uncertain. The CDR3 covers 15 residues. V was pared by 4 bases and J by 5 bases, with 17 bases between. Germline V gene data show CDR1 as SGHAT and CDR2 as FQNNGV. CDR3 region: CASSYIQRLGYGYTF. CDR3 sequence (DNA): TGTGCCAGCAGCTACATACAGAGATTGGGGTATGGCTACACCTTC.

This clonotype turned up a few times. The genes are TRBV20-1 and TRBJ2-2, with 11 bases that match TRBD2. J was trimmed by 4 bases and V by 8 bases; bases with no gene match: 6. CDR1 DFQATT and CDR2 SNEGSKA come from the germline V gene (reference sequence). The CDR3 length is 14 residues. The CDR3 nucleotides read TGCAGTTCCTTAGCGGGAGGGCGCACCGGGGAGCTGTTTTTT. Its translation: CSSLAGGRTGELFF.

The chain employs TRBV7-8 and TRBJ2-1, with TRBD2 identical over 7 bases. Looked up from germline, CDR1 is SGHVS and CDR2 is FQNEAQ. After removal of 0 bases from V and 8 bases from J, the junction contained 13 bases not matched to a gene. The CDR3 has 17 residues. The CDR3 region has the DNA TGTGCCAGCAGCTTAGCGCTATGGGAGGGAAAGTCCGATGAGCAGTTCTTC. It encodes CASSLALWEGKSDEQFF.

This clonotype was recorded a few times. V and J are TRBV28 and TRBJ2-7; the D is unclear. Germline-derived CDR1 and CDR2 are MDHEN and SYDVKM. This CDR3 has 14 amino acids. V was clipped by 3 bases and J by 0 bases, with 9 bases between them. The DNA for the CDR3 is TGTGCCAGCAGTTTGATGCCTAGCTCCTACGAGCAGTACTTC. This translates into CASSLMPSSYEQYF. The variable domain in full, with the rest retrieved from reference TRBV28 and TRBJ2-7, is DVKVTQSSRYLVKRTGEKVFLECVQDMDHENMFWYRQDPGLGLRLIYFSYDVKMKEKGDIPEGYSVSREKKERFSLILESASTNQTSMYLCASSLMPSSYEQYFGPGTRLTVT.

V usage is TRBV6-5 and J usage is TRBJ2-2; 14 positions match TRBD2. Looked up from germline, CDR1 is MNHEY and CDR2 is SVGAGI. The length of the CDR3 is 18 residues. After removal of 5 bases from V and 0 bases from J, the junction contained 5 bases not matched to a gene. CDR3 sequence: CASSIRLAGGPNTGELFF. Here the CDR3 DNA reads TGTGCCAGCAGTATTCGACTAGCGGGAGGGCCGAACACCGGGGAGCTGTTTTTT.

The chain joins TRBV24-1 to TRBJ2-1, with TRBD1 matching over 10 bases. V gave up 4 bases and J gave up 2 bases; unmatched junction bases: 4. The CDR3 is 16 residues long. Germline loops: CDR1 KGHDR, CDR2 SFDVKD. CDR3 sequence: CATSDHGTGAYNEQFF. CDR3 coding DNA: TGTGCCACCAGTGACCACGGGACAGGGGCCTACAATGAGCAGTTCTTC.

The chain carries TRBV3-1 and TRBJ1-1, with TRBD1 as a possible D gene (6 bases). Trimming cost V 0 bases and J 10 bases, with 12 bases left between them. Germline V gene lookup returns CDR1 LGHDT and CDR2 YNNKEL (reference sequence). The CDR3 spans 13 residues. CDR3 region: CASSQEMGARAFF. CDR3 in DNA: TGTGCCAGCAGCCAAGAGATGGGGGCTAGAGCTTTCTTT.

The V and J genes are TRBV12-3 or TRBV12-4 and TRBJ2-2; D remains ambiguous. Trimming pared 6 bases from V and 5 bases from J, leaving 13 bases between. CDR3 length: 14 amino acids. The CDR3 bases are TGTGCCAGCAGCTTCCCCGCAGGAACCGGGGAGCTGTTTTTT. This gives the protein CASSFPAGTGELFF.

The table lists this clonotype with a few counts. The genes are TRBV29-1 and TRBJ2-5; D not resolved. The CDR3 runs 14 residues. Germline V gives CDR1 SQVTM, CDR2 ANQGSEA. Trimming removed 2 bases from V and 5 bases from J, with 15 bases in between. CDR3 nucleotide sequence: TGCAGCGTTGAAACCCCTTCGCAGGTCGAGACCCAGTACTTC. This encodes CSVETPSQVETQYF.

The CDR3 DNA follows: TGTGCCACCAGCAGTGACTATGCCGAACAGTTCTTC. Amino acid sequence: CATSSDYAEQFF. The gene calls are TRBV15 and TRBJ2-1, with TRBD2 as a possible D gene (5 bases). Germline V lookup: CDR1 LNHNV, CDR2 YYDKDF (reference sequence). The length of the CDR3 is 12 residues. V gave up 3 bases and J gave up 13 bases, with 13 bases separating them. The whole variable domain, filled in from reference TRBV15 and TRBJ2-1, reads DAMVIQNPRYQVTQFGKPVTLSCSQTLNHNVMYWYQQKSSQAPKLLFHYYDKDFNNEADTPDNFQSRRPNTSFCFLDIRSPGLGDTAMYLCATSSDYAEQFFGPGTRLTVL.

The chain recombines TRBV10-3 with TRBJ2-7, with 9 bases identical to TRBD2. With V trimmed by 3 bases and J by 0 bases, 6 bases remained unmatched. Germline CDR1 is ENHRY and CDR2 is SYGVKD. This CDR3 comprises 16 residues. CDR3 loop: CAISDQRGASSYEQYF. CDR3 in DNA: TGTGCCATCAGTGACCAGCGGGGGGCGAGCTCCTACGAGCAGTACTTC.

There are a few counts of this clonotype. This chain joins TRBV5-1 and TRBJ2-5; 10 bases agree with TRBD1. The CDR3 runs 14 residues. Germline V gene data show CDR1 as SGHRS and CDR2 as YFSETQ. After removal of 0 bases from V and 5 bases from J, the junction contained 1 base not matched to a gene. CDR3 sequence (DNA): TGCGCCAGCAGCTTGGAGGGACAGGGGGAGACCCAGTACTTC. Its translation is CASSLEGQGETQYF.

This chain joins TRBV12-2 and TRBJ2-7; the table gives TRBD2 as D, unverified against the DNA. TRBV12-2 is reported as a pseudogene. This CDR3 has 16 amino acids. The CDR3: CASRFLAGGRAYEQYF. CDR3 nucleotide sequence: TGTGCAAGTCGCTTCCTAGCGGGAGGCCGAGCCTACGAGCAGTACTTC.

The chain recombines TRBV20-1 with TRBJ2-2, with D perhaps TRBD2 (7 bases). The CDR3 runs to 14 residues. Germline V gene data show CDR1 as DFQATT and CDR2 as SNEGSKA (reference sequence). V dropped 6 bases and J dropped 7 bases, with 18 bases sitting between them. CDR3 coding DNA: TGCAGTGCCCCAAAGGGGGGGCGGGGCGGGGAGCTGTTTTTT. Its translation: CSAPKGGRGGELFF.

The chain recombines TRBV30 with TRBJ2-1; maybe TRBD2 (5 bases). Germline-derived CDR1 and CDR2 are GTSNPN and SVGIG (reference sequence). There are 14 residues in the CDR3. Trimming pared 0 bases from V and 3 bases from J, leaving 9 bases between. CDR3 sequence: CAWSVGIRYNEQFF. The CDR3 nucleotides are TGTGCCTGGAGTGTCGGGATTCGCTACAATGAGCAGTTCTTC.

The chain carries TRBV29-1 and TRBJ2-1; D not certain. Germline loops: CDR1 SQVTM, CDR2 ANQGSEA. V was clipped by 4 bases and J by 5 bases, with 6 bases between them. The CDR3 consists of 11 residues. In DNA form, the CDR3 reads TGCAGCGTTGCGGATGACAATGAGCAGTTCTTC. Encoded protein: CSVADDNEQFF.

This clonotype was detected only a few times. CDR3 DNA sequence: TGCAGGGGACGGATGCCCAGCTCCTACAATGAGCAGTTCTTC. Protein sequence: CRGRMPSSYNEQFF. This rearrangement joins TRBV29-1 to TRBJ2-1; TRBD1 or TRBD2 may be the D gene (5 bases each). This CDR3 is built from 14 residues. Germline assignment: CDR1 SQVTM and CDR2 ANQGSEA.

This clonotype occurred many times. The rearrangement joins TRBV10-3 to TRBJ1-2; no reliable D call. CDR1 and CDR2 (germline): ENHRY, SYGVKD. This CDR3 is 14 amino acids long. Trimming pared 0 bases from V and 4 bases from J, leaving 9 bases between. The chain's CDR3 is CAISESEGRYGYTF. In DNA form, the CDR3 reads TGTGCCATCAGTGAGTCAGAAGGGCGCTATGGCTACACCTTC.

The chain couples TRBV11-2 to TRBJ2-7, with 7 bases lining up with TRBD1. Germline V CDR1 and CDR2: SGHAT, FQNNGV. V gave up 11 bases and J gave up 3 bases; unmatched junction bases: 16. The CDR3 loop spans 15 amino acids. Here the CDR3 reads CAGHGQGVINYEQYF. In nucleotides, the CDR3 is TGTGCCGGCCACGGCCAGGGGGTAATCAACTACGAGCAGTACTTC.

V is TRBV28 and J is TRBJ2-3; 9 bases agree with TRBD1. The CDR3 covers 16 residues. Trimming cost V 7 bases and J 4 bases; bases outside gene matches: 12. Germline V CDR1 and CDR2: MDHEN, SYDVKM. The CDR3 here is CASTTPEQGAADTQYF. The CDR3 nucleotides read TGTGCCAGCACAACCCCAGAACAGGGGGCCGCAGATACGCAGTATTTT.

The rearrangement joins TRBV6-2 or TRBV6-3 to TRBJ1-1; D possibly corresponds to TRBD1 (6 bases). Germline V gene lookup returns CDR1 MNHEY and CDR2 SVGEGT. The CDR3 runs 14 residues. Trimming took 5 bases from V and 5 from J, leaving 15 bases between them. CDR3 nucleotides: TGTGCCAGCAGTCTGAGACAGGCTGGGACTGAAGCTTTCTTT. Amino acids: CASSLRQAGTEAFF.

Turning to this clonotype: Because the CDR3 is missing its conserved closing phenylalanine or tryptophan, this is likely a read error. The rearrangement uses TRBV12-3 or TRBV12-4 and TRBJ2-1, with TRBD2 matching 12 bases. This CDR3 has 15 residues. With V trimmed by 1 base and J by 11 bases, 6 bases remained unmatched. The CDR3 DNA reads TGTGCCAGCAGTTTAGAGCCTGGGACTAGCGGGCAGCAGTTCTTA. Translating gives CASSLEPGTSGQQFL.

The V gene is TRBV7-9, the J gene TRBJ2-6; unclear D gene. Per the germline V gene, CDR1 is SEHNR and CDR2 is FQNEAQ (reference sequence). The CDR3 is made up of 15 amino acids. V was clipped by 1 base and J by 3 bases, with 7 bases between them. CDR3 bases: TGTGCCAGCAGCTTAGTGACACTTGGGGCCAACGTCCTGACTTTC. Protein: CASSLVTLGANVLTF.

For this clonotype: One end of the junction fails to match germline, which may point to a read error. The rearrangement uses TRBV20-1 and TRBJ2-1; D gene uncertain. This CDR3 comprises 14 residues. The germline gives CDR1 DFQATT, CDR2 SNEGSKA (reference sequence). The CDR3 protein is CRARRPSSVNEQFF. CDR3 nucleotides: TGCAGAGCTAGACGGCCTAGTAGTGTCAATGAGCAGTTCTTC.

This clonotype was seen a single time. The chain recombines TRBV20-1 with TRBJ2-7; 7 bases match TRBD1. CDR1 is DFQATT and CDR2 is SNEGSKA in the germline V gene (reference sequence). CDR3 length: 14 residues. After removal of 5 bases from V and 3 bases from J, the junction contained 10 bases not matched to a gene. CDR3 residues: CSAEFRQGSYEQYF. The CDR3 bases are TGCAGTGCTGAGTTTCGACAGGGAAGCTACGAGCAGTACTTC.

This clonotype has only a few counts. The V and J genes are TRBV18 and TRBJ1-3; D is unresolved. Trimming removed 3 bases from V and 3 bases from J, with 18 bases in between. The CDR3 spans 17 residues. Germline CDR1 and CDR2: KGHSH and LQKENI. CDR3 loop: CASSPKDGGLVGNTIYF. As DNA, the CDR3 is TGTGCCAGCTCACCCAAGGACGGAGGGCTGGTTGGAAACACCATATATTTT.